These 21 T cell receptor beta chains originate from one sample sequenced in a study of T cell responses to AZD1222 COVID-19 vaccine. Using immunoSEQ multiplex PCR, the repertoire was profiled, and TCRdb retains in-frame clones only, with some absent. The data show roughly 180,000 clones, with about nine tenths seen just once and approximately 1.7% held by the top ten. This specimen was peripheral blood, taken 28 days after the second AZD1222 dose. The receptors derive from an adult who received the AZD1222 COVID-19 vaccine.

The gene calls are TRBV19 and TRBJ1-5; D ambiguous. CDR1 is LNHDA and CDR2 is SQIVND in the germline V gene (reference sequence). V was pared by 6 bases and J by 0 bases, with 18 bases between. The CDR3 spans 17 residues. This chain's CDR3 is CASSTNTPTGSNQPQHF. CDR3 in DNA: TGTGCCAGTAGCACCAATACCCCCACGGGTAGCAATCAGCCCCAGCATTTT.

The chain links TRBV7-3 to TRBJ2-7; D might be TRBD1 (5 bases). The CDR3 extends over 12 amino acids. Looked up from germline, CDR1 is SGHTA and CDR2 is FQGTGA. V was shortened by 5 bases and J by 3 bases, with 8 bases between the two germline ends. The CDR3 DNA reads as TGTGCCAGCAGCCTTACAGGCTACGAGCAGTACTTC. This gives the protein CASSLTGYEQYF.

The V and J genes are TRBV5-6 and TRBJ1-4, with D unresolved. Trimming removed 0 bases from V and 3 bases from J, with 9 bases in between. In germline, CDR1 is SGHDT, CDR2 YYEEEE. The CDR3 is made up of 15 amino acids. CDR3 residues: CASSLVGSANEKLFF. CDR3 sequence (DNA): TGTGCCAGCAGCTTGGTAGGGTCAGCTAATGAAAAACTGTTTTTT. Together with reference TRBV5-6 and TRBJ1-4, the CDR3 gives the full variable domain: DAGVTQSPTHLIKTRGQQVTLRCSPKSGHDTVSWYQQALGQGPQFIFQYYEEEERQRGNFPDRFSGHQFPNYSSELNVNALLLGDSALYLCASSLVGSANEKLFFGSGTQLSVL.

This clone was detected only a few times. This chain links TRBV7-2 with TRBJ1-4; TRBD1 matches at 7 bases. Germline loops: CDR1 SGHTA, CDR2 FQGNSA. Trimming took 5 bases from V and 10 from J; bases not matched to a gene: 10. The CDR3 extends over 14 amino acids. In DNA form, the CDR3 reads TGTGCCAGCAGCAAGGGACAGCCCGGGGGAAAACTGTTTTTT. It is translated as CASSKGQPGGKLFF.

The CDR3 loop reads CASSTVYGYTF. Here the CDR3 DNA reads TGTGCCAGCAGCACCGTCTATGGCTACACCTTC. The chain recombines TRBV9 with TRBJ1-2; D remains unclear. The CDR3 consists of 11 residues. Germline assignment: CDR1 SGDLS and CDR2 YYNGEE. The V end was cut by 4 bases, the J end by 4 bases, with 5 bases between.

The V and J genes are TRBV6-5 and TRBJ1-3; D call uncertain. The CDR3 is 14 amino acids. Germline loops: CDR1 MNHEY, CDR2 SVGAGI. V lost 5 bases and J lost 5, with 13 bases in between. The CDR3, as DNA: TGTGCCAGCAGTCAAAGTTCTACCCGAAACACCATATATTTT. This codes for CASSQSSTRNTIYF.

CDR3 nucleotides: TGTGCCAGCAGCTTAACCCTGAACACTGAAGCTTTCTTT. Amino acids: CASSLTLNTEAFF. The J gene is TRBJ1-1, the V gene TRBV7-8; D call uncertain. Deletions cut 2 bases from V and 0 bases from J, with 4 bases between. The CDR3 consists of 13 residues. CDR1 is SGHVS and CDR2 is FQNEAQ in the germline V gene.

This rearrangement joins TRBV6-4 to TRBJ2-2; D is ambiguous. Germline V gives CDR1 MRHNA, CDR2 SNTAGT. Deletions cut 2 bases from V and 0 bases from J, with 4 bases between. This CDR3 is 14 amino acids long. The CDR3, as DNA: TGTGCCAGCAGTGACCCACCGAACACCGGGGAGCTGTTTTTT. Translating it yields CASSDPPNTGELFF.

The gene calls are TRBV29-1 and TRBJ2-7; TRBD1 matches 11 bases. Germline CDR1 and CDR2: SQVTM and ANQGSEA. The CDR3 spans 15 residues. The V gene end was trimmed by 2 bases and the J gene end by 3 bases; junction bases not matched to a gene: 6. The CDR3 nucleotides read TGCAGCGTTGAACGCGGGACAGGGGGAGGCTACGAGCAGTACTTC. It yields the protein CSVERGTGGGYEQYF.

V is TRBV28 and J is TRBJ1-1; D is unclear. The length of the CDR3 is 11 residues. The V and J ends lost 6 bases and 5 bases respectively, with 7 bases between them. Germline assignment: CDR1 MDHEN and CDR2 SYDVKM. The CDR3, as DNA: TGTGCCAGCAGCGCATGGACTGAAGCTTTCTTT. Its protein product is CASSAWTEAFF.

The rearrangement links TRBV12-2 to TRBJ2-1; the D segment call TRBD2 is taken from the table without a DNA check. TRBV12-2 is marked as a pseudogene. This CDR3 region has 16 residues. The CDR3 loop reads CASRVPTSGSGDEQFF. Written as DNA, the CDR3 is TGTGCAAGTCGCGTTCCGACTAGCGGGAGTGGGGATGAGCAGTTCTTC.

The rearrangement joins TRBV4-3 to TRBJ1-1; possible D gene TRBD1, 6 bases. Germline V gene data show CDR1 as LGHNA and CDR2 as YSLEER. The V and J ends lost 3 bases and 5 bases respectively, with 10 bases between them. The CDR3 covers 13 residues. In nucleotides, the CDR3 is TGCGCCAGCAGCCAGGGCAGGGGTACTGAAGCTTTCTTT. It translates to CASSQGRGTEAFF.

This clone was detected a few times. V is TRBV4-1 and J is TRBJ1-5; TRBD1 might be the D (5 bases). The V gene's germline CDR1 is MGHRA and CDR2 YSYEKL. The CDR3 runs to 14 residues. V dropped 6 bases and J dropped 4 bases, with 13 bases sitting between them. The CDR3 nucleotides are TGCGCCAGCAGTGTACAGGTAAAGAATCAGCCCCAGCATTTT. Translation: CASSVQVKNQPQHF.

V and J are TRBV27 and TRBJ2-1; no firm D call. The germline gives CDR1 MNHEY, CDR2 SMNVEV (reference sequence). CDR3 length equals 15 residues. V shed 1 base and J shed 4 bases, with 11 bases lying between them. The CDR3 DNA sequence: TGTGCCAGCAGTTTATATTCCCCCACGTACAATGAGCAGTTCTTC. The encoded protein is CASSLYSPTYNEQFF.

This CDR3 is CASSLAVSYEQYF. In DNA, the CDR3 is TGCGCCAGCAGCTTGGCCGTCTCGTACGAGCAGTACTTC. The rearrangement links TRBV5-1 to TRBJ2-7; D not certain. Trimming pared 0 bases from V and 4 bases from J, leaving 8 bases between. The CDR3 contains 13 residues. Germline V lookup: CDR1 SGHRS, CDR2 YFSETQ.

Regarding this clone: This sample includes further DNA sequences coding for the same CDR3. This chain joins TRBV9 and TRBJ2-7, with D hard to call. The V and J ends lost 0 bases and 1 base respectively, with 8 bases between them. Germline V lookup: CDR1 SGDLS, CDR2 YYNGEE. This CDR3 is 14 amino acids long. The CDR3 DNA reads TGTGCCAGCAGCGTAGCTTTGGGGTCCTACGAGCAGTACTTC. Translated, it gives CASSVALGSYEQYF.

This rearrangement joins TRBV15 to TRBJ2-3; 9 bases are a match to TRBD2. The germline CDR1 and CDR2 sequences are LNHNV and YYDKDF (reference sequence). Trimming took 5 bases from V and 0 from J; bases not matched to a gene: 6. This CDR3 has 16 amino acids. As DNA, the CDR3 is TGTGCCACCAGCGGCTCTAGCGGGGTGAGCACAGATACGCAGTATTTT. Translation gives CATSGSSGVSTDTQYF.

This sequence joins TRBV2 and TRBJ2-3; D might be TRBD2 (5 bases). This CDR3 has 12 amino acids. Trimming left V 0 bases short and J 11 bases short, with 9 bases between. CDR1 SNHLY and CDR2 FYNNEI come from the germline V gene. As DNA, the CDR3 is TGTGCCAGCAGTGAAGCGCCCGGGGTGCAGTATTTT. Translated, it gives CASSEAPGVQYF.

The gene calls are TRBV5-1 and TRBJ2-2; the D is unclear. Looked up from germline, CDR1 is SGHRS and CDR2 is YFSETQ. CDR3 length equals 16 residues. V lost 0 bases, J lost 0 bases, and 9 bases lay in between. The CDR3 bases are TGCGCCAGCAGCTTGGGGACGAGCCCGAACACCGGGGAGCTGTTTTTT. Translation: CASSLGTSPNTGELFF.

The CDR3 is CASSQGTGKAYGYTF. CDR3 sequence (DNA): TGTGCCAGCAGTCAAGGGACAGGGAAGGCCTATGGCTACACCTTC. The J gene is TRBJ1-2, the V gene TRBV7-6, with 9 bases fitting TRBD1. Germline V gene sequence: CDR1 SGHVS, CDR2 FNYEAQ. V was clipped by 6 bases and J by 4 bases; unmatched bases: 9. This CDR3 region has 15 residues.

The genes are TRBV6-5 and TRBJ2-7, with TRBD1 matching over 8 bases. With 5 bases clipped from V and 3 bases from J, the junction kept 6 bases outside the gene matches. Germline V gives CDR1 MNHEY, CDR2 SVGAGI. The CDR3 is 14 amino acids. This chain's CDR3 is CASSRDRGSYEQYF. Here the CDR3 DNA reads TGTGCCAGCAGTCGTGACAGGGGTAGCTACGAGCAGTACTTC.